This T cell receptor (beta chain) was documented in a study of T-cell memory formation after mild COVID-19. As to this clonotype: Its antigen is unidentified.

Study conclusions and caveats: A balance of CD4 and CD8 characterized clones contracting day 15 to 85, whereas later expanders leaned CD4+.

The CDR3 contains 13 residues. V lost 7 bases, J lost 0 bases, and 11 bases lay in between. The germline V gene encodes CDR1 SGHRS and CDR2 YFSETQ. Using its own MiXCR run on the 5' RACE reads, TCRdb lists one record per CDR3 protein. The table includes 300,000 to 400,000 distinct CDR3 sequences, around 21% detected once. This receptor was taken from an adult woman who had mild COVID-19 (a few samples of this study predate the infection). Cell type and time point are not known. Sequenced: PBMCs or a T cell subset sorted from them (not recorded which). The V and J genes are TRBV5-1 and TRBJ2-7; D perhaps matches TRBD1 (6 bases). The CDR3 here is CASARDNSYEQYF. The CDR3 nucleotides read TGCGCCAGCGCCCGGGACAACTCCTACGAGCAGTACTTC.